These 27 T cell receptor beta chains came from one sample sequenced in a study of T cells in Graves' hyperthyroidism and ophthalmopathy. The TCR beta CDR3 regions underwent amplification using RNA transcripts as the source. The HTBI primer set served for first-round RT-PCR of the TCR CDR3. TCRdb re-analysed the multiplex PCR reads in MiXCR, keeping a single row per CDR3 protein. The table includes about 400,000 distinct CDR3 sequences, approximately 14% detected once. Sequenced input: blood. Receptors originate from a woman in her late teens or twenties with Graves' hyperthyroidism.

This clonotype appeared once. This sequence joins TRBV20-1 and TRBJ2-1, with 10 bases lining up with TRBD2. Germline CDR1 reads DFQATT; CDR2 reads SNEGSKA (reference sequence). The CDR3 is made up of 14 amino acids. V trimming: 3 bases; J trimming: 7 bases; junction bases outside the gene matches: 6. CDR3 amino acids: CSARDLAGVNEQFF. Written as DNA, the CDR3 is TGCAGTGCTAGGGATCTAGCGGGAGTGAATGAGCAGTTCTTC.

This clonotype has a count of ten or more. The chain links TRBV25-1 to TRBJ1-1; D is undetermined. Germline values: CDR1 MGHDK, CDR2 SYGVNS. The CDR3 covers 13 residues. V lost 3 bases and J 3 bases, leaving 8 bases between the germline ends. CDR3 DNA: TGTGCCAGCAGTGATGAGTGGTACACTGAAGCTTTCTTT. Translating gives CASSDEWYTEAFF.

The table lists this clonotype with many counts. V usage is TRBV19 and J usage is TRBJ1-6; tentative D call: TRBD1 (5 bases). Trimming left V 5 bases short and J 8 bases short, with 10 bases between. CDR1 LNHDA and CDR2 SQIVND come from the germline V gene (reference sequence). The CDR3 has 13 residues. This CDR3 reads CASSSRQHSPLHF. The DNA for the CDR3 is TGTGCCAGTAGTTCCCGACAGCATTCACCCCTCCACTTT. The whole variable domain, filled in from reference TRBV19 and TRBJ1-6, reads DGGITQSPKYLFRKEGQNVTLSCEQNLNHDAMYWYRQDPGQGLRLIYYSQIVNDFQKGDIAEGYSVSREKKESFPLTVTSAQKNPTAFYLCASSSRQHSPLHFGNGTRLTVT.

As regards this clonotype: A read error may explain this, as a much larger clone is one base away. The J gene is TRBJ2-1, the V gene TRBV12-3 or TRBV12-4; TRBD2 aligns across 11 bases. This CDR3 is 18 amino acids long. The junction had 11 bases not matched to a gene; V was cut back by 1 base and J by 6 bases. The CDR3 DNA reads TGTGCCAGCAGTTTAGGGGGGGGCGGCGGGACTAGCGGCAATGAGCAGTTCTTC. Amino acids: CASSLGGGGGTSGNEQFF.

Ten or more counts support this clonotype. The chain combines TRBV7-2 with TRBJ1-1; D uncertain. This CDR3 region has 14 residues. Germline values: CDR1 SGHTA, CDR2 FQGNSA. Trimming removed 3 bases at V and 0 bases at J, with 8 bases between. The CDR3 DNA reads TGTGCCAGCAGCTTGGCTTATATGAACACTGAAGCTTTCTTT. This translates into CASSLAYMNTEAFF.

This clonotype appeared a few times. V usage is TRBV18 and J usage is TRBJ1-6; 8 bases fit TRBD1. The CDR3 length is 19 residues. The V segment lost 5 bases and the J segment 5 bases; nucleotides outside the gene matches: 17. Germline CDR1 KGHSH, CDR2 LQKENI. This CDR3 reads CASSVTGTGNGLDNSPLHF. CDR3 sequence (DNA): TGTGCCAGCTCAGTTACCGGGACAGGTAATGGTCTGGATAATTCACCCCTCCACTTT.

This chain joins TRBV4-1 and TRBJ1-2; TRBD1 is a possible D gene (6 bases). The germline V and J ends were trimmed by 3 bases and 6 bases, with 14 bases remaining between them. Germline V gene lookup returns CDR1 MGHRA and CDR2 YSYEKL. CDR3 length equals 14 residues. CDR3 residues: CASSHGPGDDGYTF. The CDR3 DNA reads TGCGCCAGCAGCCACGGTCCAGGGGATGATGGCTACACCTTC.

This clonotype came up many times. The V gene is TRBV2, the J gene TRBJ2-1, with D uncertain. Germline-derived CDR1 and CDR2 are SNHLY and FYNNEI. The CDR3 is 15 amino acids. V was pared by 2 bases and J by 0 bases, with 8 bases between. Written as DNA, the CDR3 is TGTGCCAGCAGTGAACGGCGTAGCTCCTACAATGAGCAGTTCTTC. Its protein is CASSERRSSYNEQFF.

As regards this clonotype: Mismatch with germline at one junction end may stem from a read error. This rearrangement joins TRBV28 to TRBJ1-6; maybe TRBD1 (5 bases). Germline lookup yields CDR1 MDHEN and CDR2 SYDVKM. The CDR3 length is 15 residues. The CDR3 region is CAGSPDTSYNSPLHF. The DNA for the CDR3 is TGTGCCGGCAGTCCGGACACCTCCTATAATTCACCCCTCCACTTT. Complete variable domain (other parts from reference TRBV28 and TRBJ1-6): DVKVTQSSRYLVKRTGEKVFLECVQDMDHENMFWYRQDPGLGLRLIYFSYDVKMKEKGDIPEGYSVSREKKERFSLILESASTNQTSMYLCAGSPDTSYNSPLHFGNGTRLTVT.

This clonotype occurred a few times. V gene TRBV10-3 combines with J gene TRBJ2-1; 10 bases agree with TRBD1. The CDR3 is 13 residues long. The V segment lost 6 bases and the J segment 15 bases; nucleotides outside the gene matches: 11. Germline V gene sequence: CDR1 ENHRY, CDR2 SYGVKD. The CDR3 region has the DNA TGTGCCATCAGGGCCGGGACAGGGGATCGTGGGTTCTTC. It is translated as CAIRAGTGDRGFF.

This clonotype was counted a few times. The chain recombines TRBV3-1 with TRBJ2-2, with TRBD2 matching over 7 bases. The CDR3 consists of 18 residues. With V trimmed by 1 base and J by 1 base, 9 bases remained unmatched. Germline V CDR1 and CDR2: LGHDT, YNNKEL (reference sequence). The CDR3 region is CASSQGRGGSRNTGELFF. In nucleotides, the CDR3 is TGTGCCAGCAGCCAAGGTAGGGGCGGGAGCCGGAACACCGGGGAGCTGTTTTTT.

This clonotype was seen only a few times. The rearrangement joins TRBV6-4 to TRBJ1-1, with D possibly being TRBD1 (6 bases). Germline CDR1 and CDR2: MRHNA and SNTAGT. V was trimmed by 4 bases and J by 8 bases, leaving 17 bases between them. The CDR3 extends over 14 amino acids. CDR3: CASSASGESGEAFF. In DNA, the CDR3 is TGTGCCAGCAGTGCTTCAGGGGAATCGGGCGAAGCTTTCTTT.

The chain has TRBV28 and TRBJ1-2; D uncertain. The CDR3 covers 16 residues. Germline V gene lookup returns CDR1 MDHEN and CDR2 SYDVKM. The germline V and J ends were trimmed by 2 bases and 0 bases, with 13 bases remaining between them. The CDR3 DNA reads as TGTGCCAGCAGTTTAGCGCGGAAAAAGACTAACTATGGCTACACCTTC. Its protein is CASSLARKKTNYGYTF.

Many counts were recorded for this clonotype. This chain connects TRBV10-3 to TRBJ1-1, with no clear D. With 2 bases removed from V and 8 bases from J, the gap between germline ends came to 15 bases. Germline lookup yields CDR1 ENHRY and CDR2 SYGVKD. The CDR3 is 14 amino acids. CDR3 DNA sequence: TGTGCCATCAGTGAGGATCTACGGGATCCGGAAGCTTTCTTT. It translates to CAISEDLRDPEAFF.

This clonotype occurred many times. The V call is TRBV20-1, the J call TRBJ2-7; 7 nucleotides align to TRBD2. With V trimmed by 6 bases and J by 1 base, 9 bases remained unmatched. From germline, CDR1 is DFQATT and CDR2 SNEGSKA (reference sequence). This CDR3 is built from 14 residues. The CDR3 DNA reads TGCAGTGCCCGGGGGGAGGGAACTTCCTACGAGCAGTACTTC. Translating it yields CSARGEGTSYEQYF.

This clonotype was observed a handful of times. This sequence joins TRBV11-2 and TRBJ2-1, with 7 nucleotides matching TRBD2. CDR1 is SGHAT, CDR2 FQNNGV, per germline. V gave up 7 bases and J gave up 9 bases; unmatched junction bases: 12. The CDR3 loop spans 14 amino acids. This CDR3 is CASIASQRGAEQFF. The CDR3 DNA is TGTGCCAGCATCGCCAGCCAGCGGGGTGCTGAGCAGTTCTTC.

This clonotype occurred a few times. This sequence joins TRBV5-1 and TRBJ2-7; maybe TRBD2 (5 bases). The length of the CDR3 is 13 residues. Germline-derived CDR1 and CDR2 are SGHRS and YFSETQ. The ends were cut back, 0 bases at V and 5 bases at J, with 9 bases in the middle. The CDR3 spells CASSLGAADEQYF. DNA of the CDR3: TGCGCCAGCAGCTTGGGAGCGGCAGACGAGCAGTACTTC.

There are a few counts of this clonotype. The chain uses TRBV20-1 and TRBJ1-4; TRBD1 agrees at 8 bases. Germline values: CDR1 DFQATT, CDR2 SNEGSKA (reference sequence). The CDR3 consists of 15 residues. Trimming removed 6 bases from V and 0 bases from J; junction bases left unmatched: 6. CDR3 nucleotides: TGCAGTGCCCCTGGACAGGGATCAACTAATGAAAAACTGTTTTTT. It encodes CSAPGQGSTNEKLFF.

This clonotype was counted many times. The chain uses TRBV7-9 and TRBJ1-1, with D perhaps TRBD1 (5 bases). CDR3 length: 15 amino acids. Germline lookup yields CDR1 SEHNR and CDR2 FQNEAQ (reference sequence). V was pared by 1 base and J by 6 bases, with 15 bases between. This CDR3 reads CASSLGGTWGAEAFF. The CDR3 nucleotides are TGTGCCAGCAGCTTAGGTGGGACGTGGGGCGCTGAAGCTTTCTTT.

This clonotype was observed many times. The chain uses TRBV7-8 and TRBJ2-7; 7 bases are a match to TRBD2. CDR1 SGHVS and CDR2 FQNEAQ come from the germline V gene. The CDR3 length is 16 residues. The J segment lost 2 bases and the V segment lost 0 bases, leaving 7 bases of the junction unmatched. The CDR3 reads CASSLARGTLTYEQYF. In nucleotides, the CDR3 is TGTGCCAGCAGCTTAGCGCGGGGGACGCTGACCTACGAGCAGTACTTC. Combining the CDR3 with reference TRBV7-8 and TRBJ2-7 gives the whole variable domain GAGVSQSPRYKVAKRGQDVALRCDPISGHVSLFWYQQALGQGPEFLTYFQNEAQLDKSGLPSDRFFAERPEGSVSTLKIQRTQQEDSAVYLCASSLARGTLTYEQYFGPGTRLTVT.

This clonotype was seen a few times. The chain is built from TRBV7-2 and TRBJ1-4; D may be TRBD1 (6 bases). From germline, CDR1 is SGHTA and CDR2 FQGNSA. V lost 8 bases and J 8 bases, leaving 18 bases between the germline ends. This CDR3 region has 14 residues. The CDR3 DNA sequence: TGTGCCAGCCGACCGGGGGGGCTCGGCGAAAAACTGTTTTTT. It translates to CASRPGGLGEKLFF.

This clonotype was seen a handful of times. J is TRBJ2-7 and V is TRBV12-3 or TRBV12-4; D may correspond to TRBD1 or TRBD2 (5 bases each). The ends were cut back, 3 bases at V and 3 bases at J, with 9 bases in the middle. The CDR3 spans 13 residues. The CDR3 reads CASSFRGDYEQYF. CDR3 bases: TGTGCCAGCAGTTTTAGAGGGGACTACGAGCAGTACTTC.

This clonotype was detected many times. V gene TRBV28 combines with J gene TRBJ1-6; 8 nucleotides agree with TRBD1. Germline CDR1 and CDR2: MDHEN and SYDVKM. The CDR3 contains 14 residues. Trimming at V came to 6 bases and at J to 9 bases, leaving 7 bases not matched to a gene. The CDR3 DNA is TGTGCCAGCAGCCTAGGACAGGGAGGTTCACCCCTCCACTTT. Protein: CASSLGQGGSPLHF.

The chain links TRBV6-5 to TRBJ2-2, with D tentatively TRBD2 (5 bases). Trimming shortened V by 0 bases and J by 1 base, and 12 bases separated the two germline ends. This CDR3 is built from 17 residues. The germline V gene has CDR1 MNHEY and CDR2 SVGAGI. DNA for the CDR3: TGTGCCAGCAGTTACTCGATACCAGCGGTGAACACCGGGGAGCTGTTTTTT. Translated: CASSYSIPAVNTGELFF.

Many counts were recorded for this clonotype. V is TRBV10-3 and J is TRBJ2-1; 9 positions match TRBD1. CDR1 and CDR2 from the germline V gene are ENHRY and SYGVKD. This CDR3 contains 14 residues. Unmatched junction bases numbered 5, after V lost 2 bases and J lost 9 bases. In nucleotides, the CDR3 is TGTGCCATCAGTGAGGGGACAGGGAACACTGAGCAGTTCTTC. Translation: CAISEGTGNTEQFF.

In this sample, this clonotype turned up many times. Written as DNA, the CDR3 is TGTGCCAGCAGCTTGGCCCTCGGGGGGCAGAACTATGGCTACACCTTC. It encodes CASSLALGGQNYGYTF. The V gene is TRBV5-8, the J gene TRBJ1-2; D is perhaps TRBD1 (6 bases). The CDR3 is 16 amino acids. Between the trimmed V and J ends, which lost 0 bases and 2 bases, there was a span of 14 bases. From germline, CDR1 is SGHTS and CDR2 YDEGEE.

The sample holds many counts of this clonotype. V gene TRBV7-8 combines with J gene TRBJ1-2; weak D call: TRBD1 (5 bases). The V gene's germline CDR1 is SGHVS and CDR2 FQNEAQ. The ends were cut back, 2 bases at V and 5 bases at J, with 12 bases in the middle. There are 14 residues in the CDR3. The CDR3, as DNA: TGTGCCAGCAGCTTAAAGGGAGGGGTGTATGGCTACACCTTC. This translates into CASSLKGGVYGYTF.